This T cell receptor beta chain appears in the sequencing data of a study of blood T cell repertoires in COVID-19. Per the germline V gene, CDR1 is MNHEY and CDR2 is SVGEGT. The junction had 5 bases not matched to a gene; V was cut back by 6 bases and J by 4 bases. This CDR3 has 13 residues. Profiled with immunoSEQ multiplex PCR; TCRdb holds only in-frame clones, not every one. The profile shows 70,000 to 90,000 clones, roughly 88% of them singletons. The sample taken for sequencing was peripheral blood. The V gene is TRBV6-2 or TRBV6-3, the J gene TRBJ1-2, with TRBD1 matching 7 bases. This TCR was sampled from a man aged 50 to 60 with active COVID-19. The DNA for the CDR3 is TGTGCCAGCAGCTCGGGACAGACCTATGGCTACACCTTC. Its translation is CASSSGQTYGYTF.